The 6 T cell receptor beta chains below come from one sample, sequenced in a study of naive CD8 T cells in extremely preterm neonates. Repertoires were generated with immunoSEQ multiplex PCR, while TCRdb's copy carries only in-frame clones and drops some. The sample records fewer than 5,000 clones, 97% being singletons. Source material: naive CD8+ T cells from blood. The receptors here all came from a human donor in good health.

This clone has only one observation. The rearrangement uses TRBV2 and TRBJ2-7; 11 bases map to TRBD1. V was clipped by 9 bases and J by 6 bases; unmatched bases: 16. Per germline, CDR1 SNHLY and CDR2 FYNNEI. The CDR3 contains 16 residues. The CDR3 DNA reads TGTGCCAGTAGAGACAGCCGGGACAGGGGGTCTGGCGAGCAGTACGTC. The encoded protein is CASRDSRDRGSGEQYV.

For the CDR3, the DNA is TGCAGCGTTGAACAGGGGGTAGTGAAGGGCTACACCTTC. Protein: CSVEQGVVKGYTF. J is TRBJ1-2 and V is TRBV29-1; 7 bases line up with TRBD1. Germline CDR1 SQVTM, CDR2 ANQGSEA. J gave up 8 bases and V 2 bases, and 8 bases lay outside the gene matches. CDR3 length equals 13 residues.

The chain links TRBV30 to TRBJ1-1; D is possibly TRBD1 (6 bases). Germline CDR1 and CDR2: GTSNPN and SVGIG (reference sequence). The CDR3 runs to 16 residues. Trimming left V 0 bases short and J 5 bases short, with 19 bases between. The CDR3 reads CAWSVQGARGRTEAFF. The CDR3 coding sequence is TGTGCCTGGAGTGTACAAGGGGCGCGGGGGCGTACTGAAGCTTTCTTT.

V is TRBV28 and J is TRBJ2-2, with 7 nucleotides matching TRBD2. The length of the CDR3 is 18 residues. The V segment lost 5 bases and the J segment 1 base; nucleotides outside the gene matches: 13. CDR1 is MDHEN, CDR2 SYDVKM, per germline. The CDR3 bases are TGTGCCAGCAGTGCTCCCGTCGATGGGGGGGGGAACACCGGGGAGCTGTTTTTT. It specifies CASSAPVDGGGNTGELFF.

The chain uses TRBV4-2 and TRBJ2-1, with D maybe TRBD2 (5 bases). Trimming took off 6 bases at V and 5 bases at J, with 20 bases between the two ends. CDR3 length: 16 residues. Germline CDR1 LGHNA, CDR2 YNFKEQ. CDR3 residues: CASRQKGVVADNEQFF. CDR3 nucleotide sequence: TGTGCCAGCAGACAGAAGGGAGTGGTAGCCGACAATGAGCAGTTCTTC.

This rearrangement joins TRBV19 to TRBJ2-6, with a tentative D call TRBD1 (6 bases). CDR3 length: 20 amino acids. The V end lost 7 bases, the J end lost 4 bases, and 29 bases lay between the germline ends. CDR1 and CDR2 (germline): LNHDA, SQIVND (reference sequence). CDR3 DNA: TGTGCCAGTATGGGGACCTCCGCAGGGGCTTCGACCCCAGGGGCCAACGTCCTGACTTTC. It yields the protein CASMGTSAGASTPGANVLTF. Looking up the rest from reference TRBV19 and TRBJ2-6 gives the full variable domain: DGGITQSPKYLFRKEGQNVTLSCEQNLNHDAMYWYRQDPGQGLRLIYYSQIVNDFQKGDIAEGYSVSREKKESFPLTVTSAQKNPTAFYLCASMGTSAGASTPGANVLTFGAGSRLTVL.